These T cell receptor beta chains were read from a single sample in a study of spatial heterogeneity in lung cancer. TCRdb re-called the 5' RACE reads through MiXCR, storing one row per CDR3 protein. The sample holds about 50,000 distinct CDR3 sequences, 7.5% to 8% seen once. The specimen was PBMCs, collected at surgery. The origin of the receptors is a female donor with early-stage non-small cell lung cancer. Both conserved end residues are part of each CDR3.

TRBV20-1	TRBJ2-3	CSADRGASGGHSTDTQYF
TRBV7-7	TRBJ2-3	CASSDGQGADTQYF
TRBV29-1	TRBJ2-1	CSVAGQGYPNEQFF
TRBV12-3/TRBV12-4	TRBJ2-7	CASSLVGGHEQYF
TRBV6-2/TRBV6-3	TRBJ2-1	CASSYSRGGPYNEQFF
TRBV11-2	TRBJ1-2	CASSSGRIYGYTF
TRBV6-5	TRBJ1-1	CASSPRTVTSEAFF
TRBV20-1	TRBJ2-3	CSAKPGLDTDTQYF
TRBV7-2	TRBJ2-7	CASSLALAGGQHEQYF
TRBV20-1	TRBJ2-3	CSAGQPGLVLLSTDTQYF
TRBV20-1	TRBJ2-1	CSAIPPADVNEQFF
TRBV11-2	TRBJ2-5	CASSRRGQETQYF
TRBV3-1	TRBJ2-2	CASTQGATGAGELFF
TRBV12-3/TRBV12-4	TRBJ2-6	CASTLSGANVLTF
TRBV19	TRBJ2-1	CASKSGGSYNEQFF
TRBV6-1	TRBJ2-7	CASSVGGLSGEQYF
TRBV9	TRBJ2-3	CASSVVARGRGDTQYF
TRBV5-4	TRBJ1-5	CASSPGGSNQPQHF
TRBV9	TRBJ1-3	CASTSSRDTGNTIYF
TRBV19	TRBJ2-7	CASRSTRSSYEQYF
TRBV29-1	TRBJ2-3	CSAKPGQVLDTQYF
TRBV4-2	TRBJ2-4	CASSQDGQGLNIQYF
TRBV19	TRBJ1-1	CASRRGQANTEAFF
TRBV6-6	TRBJ1-5	CASSYRAGSSNQPQHF
TRBV11-2	TRBJ2-7	CASSPMTSGGSYEQYF
TRBV6-2/TRBV6-3	TRBJ2-7	CASSYFTSVSYEQYF
TRBV9	TRBJ1-1	CASSVKVEMNTEAFF
TRBV7-2	TRBJ2-5	CASSFAPRGQETQYF
TRBV7-9	TRBJ2-1	CASSLEVRSSYNEQFF
TRBV19	TRBJ1-1	CASILTGDRTEAFF
TRBV6-2/TRBV6-3	TRBJ2-3	CASSYSMEWDLDTQYF
TRBV4-3	TRBJ2-7	CASSQDLGPLYEQYF
TRBV4-2	TRBJ1-1	CASSQSQLPTNTEAFF
TRBV1	TRBJ2-2	CTSSQGRTGATGELFF
TRBV28	TRBJ1-5	CASSLGSQGIRNQPQHF
TRBV7-2	TRBJ1-1	CASSLTGSTEAFF
TRBV12-3/TRBV12-4	TRBJ1-3	CASRPTGILNSGNTIYF
TRBV9	TRBJ2-3	CASSARGQGWSTDTQYF
TRBV5-8	TRBJ1-5	CASSWDFGQGGNQPQHF
TRBV20-1	TRBJ1-4	CSAPGLGEKLFF
TRBV7-9	TRBJ2-4	CASSARTGSGGAKNIQYF
TRBV29-1	TRBJ2-3	CSVIAVTDTQYF
TRBV6-2/TRBV6-3	TRBJ1-2	CASSYSKAYTPSTF
TRBV4-2	TRBJ2-2	CASSQDPARRGNTGELFF
TRBV5-1	TRBJ2-2	CASSSDRLNTGELFF
TRBV12-3/TRBV12-4	TRBJ2-1	CASNPQGGRDNEQFF
TRBV4-3	TRBJ2-2	CASSPKVAGPTGELFF
TRBV2	TRBJ2-1	CASSEGTSYNEQFF
TRBV5-1	TRBJ2-7	CASSLDFRFADEQYF
TRBV20-1	TRBJ2-7	CSARGQVSLLAGTEQYF
TRBV6-2/TRBV6-3	TRBJ2-5	CASSYSGTGGQETQYF
TRBV7-9	TRBJ1-2	CASSSVDRTFSYGYTF
TRBV3-1	TRBJ2-1	CASSQSAPGGGNEQFF